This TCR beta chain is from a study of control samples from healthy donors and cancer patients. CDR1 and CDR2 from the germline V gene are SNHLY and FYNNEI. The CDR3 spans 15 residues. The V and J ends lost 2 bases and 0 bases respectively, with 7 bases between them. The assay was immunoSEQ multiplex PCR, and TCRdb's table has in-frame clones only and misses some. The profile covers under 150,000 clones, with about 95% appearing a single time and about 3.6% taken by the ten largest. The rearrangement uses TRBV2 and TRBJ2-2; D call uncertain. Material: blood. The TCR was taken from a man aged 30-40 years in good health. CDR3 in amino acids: CASSELRANTGELFF. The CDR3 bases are TGTGCCAGCAGTGAACTAAGGGCGAACACCGGGGAGCTGTTTTTT. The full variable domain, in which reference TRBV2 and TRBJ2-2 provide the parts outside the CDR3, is EPEVTQTPSHQVTQMGQEVILRCVPISNHLYFYWYRQILGQKVEFLVSFYNNEISEKSEIFDDQFSVERPDGSNFTLKIRSTKLEDSAMYFCASSELRANTGELFFGEGSRLTVL.